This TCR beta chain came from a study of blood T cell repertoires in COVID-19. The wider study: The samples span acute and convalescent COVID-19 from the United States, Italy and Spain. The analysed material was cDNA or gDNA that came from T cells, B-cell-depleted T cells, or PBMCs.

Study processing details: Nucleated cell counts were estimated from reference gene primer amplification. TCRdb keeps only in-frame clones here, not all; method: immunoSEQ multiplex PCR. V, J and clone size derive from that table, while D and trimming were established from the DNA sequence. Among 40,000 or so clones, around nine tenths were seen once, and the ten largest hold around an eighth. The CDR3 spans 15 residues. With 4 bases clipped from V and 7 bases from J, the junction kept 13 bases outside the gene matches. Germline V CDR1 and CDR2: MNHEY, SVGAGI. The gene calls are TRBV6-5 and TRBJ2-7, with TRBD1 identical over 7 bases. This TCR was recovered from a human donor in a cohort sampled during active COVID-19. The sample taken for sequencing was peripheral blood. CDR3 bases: TGTGCCAGCAGTTTACAGGGGAGACCCTCTTCAGAGCAGTACTTC. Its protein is CASSLQGRPSSEQYF.